This T cell receptor (beta chain) stems from a study of CD4+ T cells in melanoma. Profiled with immunoSEQ multiplex PCR; TCRdb holds only in-frame clones, not every one. The sample lists roughly 110,000 clones, around 93% seen once, with about 3.3% in the top ten. Germline values: CDR1 SGHNT, CDR2 YYREEE (reference sequence). The length of the CDR3 is 16 residues. The V end lost 1 base, the J end lost 7 bases, and 18 bases lay between the germline ends. V usage is TRBV5-4 and J usage is TRBJ2-1, with D tentatively TRBD1 (6 bases). The receptor's source is a human donor with melanoma. Source material: peripheral blood. CDR3 sequence reads: CASSLRGTYATNEQFF. As DNA, the CDR3 is TGTGCCAGCAGCTTGAGGGGGACGTACGCTACGAATGAGCAGTTCTTC.